This T cell receptor (beta chain) was recovered during a study of primary melanoma T cells and metastatic recurrence (dated by TCRdb to 2018 to 2020). In the study overall: The cohort consisted of roughly 200 primary melanomas of stage T2 to T4, each more than 1 mm thick. Whether patient outcome could be predicted by T-cell fraction and T-cell repertoire clonality in primary melanoma tumors was the question this study put to the test. The T-cell fraction measured by TCR beta sequencing was weighed against progression-free survival, the clinical outcome chosen for the comparison. The sequencing-derived T-cell fraction was compared with histopathological grading of tumor-infiltrating lymphocytes. Overall study outcomes, separate from this receptor: Adding T-cell fraction to tumor thickness reportedly improved progression-free survival prediction more than adding any other histopathological variable. Progression-free survival was reportedly predicted by the tumor T-cell fraction independently of age, mitotic rate, ulceration and thickness. The authors framed an effective T-cell-mediated antitumor response in primary melanoma only as a suggestion, not a demonstrated mechanism. Regardless of nodal disease, mitotic rate or ulceration status, a T-cell fraction above 20% appeared to be protective.

A word on this clone: This clone's antigen is unknown. No qualities accompany the bases; no much larger clone lies one base away.

Libraries were built with the immunoSEQ multiplex PCR assay. High-throughput sequencing of the T-cell receptor beta chain was performed on primary melanoma tumor tissue. The authors' analysis ran thus. The repertoire analyses covered TCRB CDR3 sharing between samples and the distribution of insertions and deletions. The predictive value of the T-cell fraction was ranked against histopathological variables by a gradient-boosted model. The table was pulled from immuneACCESS by TCRdb, which kept in-frame rearrangements only. Such tables lose some clones; where checked, under half of the loss comes from unresolved V genes, and the rest has no known cause. D and trimming come from the DNA, and the V and J calls and clone size come from that table. For this sample the table gives about 540 clones, of which about 80% were detected only once. Jointly, the top ten make up 46% of the sample. The patients had surgically resected primary melanoma that was considered potentially curable but at risk of metastatic recurrence.

Sequencing input: melanoma tumor tissue. The sequence derives from a human donor with melanoma.

The CDR3 region: CASRGLAGEVEQYF. The nucleotide sequence reads as follows: TGTGCCAGCAGAGGACTAGCGGGAGAGGTCGAGCAGTACTTC. Rearrangement joined TRBV6-8 to TRBJ2-7; 13 junctional bases match TRBD2. From its cysteine to its phenylalanine, the CDR3 spans 14 amino acids. Of the read, only the CDR3 DNA is kept; its 42 bases are in frame from base 1. CDR1 and CDR2 are drawn from the germline V gene: MNHGY, SAAAGT. The junction shows trimming of 6 bases on V and 6 bases on J, and the gene matches do not reach 5 bases of it.